The 18 T cell receptor beta chains given below trace back to one sample, sequenced in a study of shared clonotypes between healthy human individuals. Using immunoSEQ multiplex PCR, the repertoire was profiled, and TCRdb retains in-frame clones only, with some absent. The data show 2 million to 3 million clones, approximately 94% seen once. The sequencing input was naive CD4+ T cells from PBMCs. Regarding subset: CD45RA+ positively selected. These receptors were collected from a man aged 18 to 29 in good health. Some clones in this sample may be carry-over from other donors' samples.

The CDR3 loop reads CASSFGTEYNEQFF. CDR3 nucleotide sequence: TGTGCCAGCAGTTTCGGGACGGAATACAATGAGCAGTTCTTC. The chain is built from TRBV28 and TRBJ2-1; TRBD1 or TRBD2 may be the D gene (5 bases each). The CDR3 is made up of 14 amino acids. The V end was cut by 3 bases, the J end by 4 bases, with 10 bases between. Germline V CDR1 and CDR2: MDHEN, SYDVKM. Filled out from reference TRBV28 and TRBJ2-1, the complete variable domain reads DVKVTQSSRYLVKRTGEKVFLECVQDMDHENMFWYRQDPGLGLRLIYFSYDVKMKEKGDIPEGYSVSREKKERFSLILESASTNQTSMYLCASSFGTEYNEQFFGPGTRLTVL.

The chain combines TRBV7-9 with TRBJ2-3; tentatively, D is TRBD2 (6 bases). The V end was cut by 8 bases, the J end by 0 bases, with 12 bases between. The CDR3 runs 14 residues. Germline V gives CDR1 SEHNR, CDR2 FQNEAQ (reference sequence). The CDR3: CASHSGPSTDTQYF. The CDR3 nucleotides are TGTGCCAGCCATAGCGGACCTAGCACAGATACGCAGTATTTT.

The chain recombines TRBV28 with TRBJ2-3; 9 nucleotides line up with TRBD1. Germline values: CDR1 MDHEN, CDR2 SYDVKM. Trimming removed 4 bases from V and 0 bases from J; junction bases left unmatched: 5. The CDR3 runs to 16 residues. The chain's CDR3 is CASSSDRGSSTDTQYF. In DNA, the CDR3 is TGTGCCAGCAGTTCGGACAGGGGAAGTAGCACAGATACGCAGTATTTT.

The V gene is TRBV30, the J gene TRBJ1-2, with D unresolved. Trimming pared 1 base from V and 4 bases from J, leaving 7 bases between. Germline lookup yields CDR1 GTSNPN and CDR2 SVGIG (reference sequence). The CDR3 has 12 amino acids. The CDR3 DNA reads as TGTGCCTGGAGTGCCCGAGGCTATGGCTACACCTTC. Residues: CAWSARGYGYTF.

This clone was seen a handful of times. V gene TRBV4-1 combines with J gene TRBJ2-7; perhaps TRBD1 as D (6 bases). Germline CDR1 and CDR2: MGHRA and YSYEKL. This CDR3 has 14 amino acids. The germline V and J ends were trimmed by 1 base and 7 bases, with 14 bases remaining between them. CDR3: CASSQGLQGREQYF. CDR3 DNA sequence: TGCGCCAGCAGCCAAGGGCTACAGGGACGGGAGCAGTACTTC.

The V and J genes are TRBV6-6 and TRBJ2-3; D not certain. V lost 10 bases and J 0 bases, leaving 14 bases between the germline ends. This CDR3 is 14 amino acids long. Germline V CDR1 and CDR2: MNHNY, SVGAGI (reference sequence). CDR3 nucleotides: TGTGCCACCCATCAATCGGGCAGCACAGATACGCAGTATTTT. Translating gives CATHQSGSTDTQYF.

The chain links TRBV28 to TRBJ1-1; 11 bases map to TRBD1. Germline V CDR1 and CDR2: MDHEN, SYDVKM. After removal of 0 bases from V and 4 bases from J, the junction contained 4 bases not matched to a gene. The CDR3 sequence is 16 residues long. This chain's CDR3 is CASSLWAGTGGTEAFF. CDR3 DNA sequence: TGTGCCAGCAGTTTATGGGCCGGGACAGGGGGCACTGAAGCTTTCTTT.

This clone was seen a single time. The V and J genes are TRBV5-6 and TRBJ2-1, with D perhaps TRBD1 (5 bases). Germline V gene data show CDR1 as SGHDT and CDR2 as YYEEEE. Trimming shortened V by 3 bases and J by 2 bases, and 12 bases separated the two germline ends. The CDR3 covers 15 residues. The CDR3 spells CASSSTVAPYNEQFF. CDR3 DNA sequence: TGTGCCAGCAGCTCGACAGTAGCCCCCTACAATGAGCAGTTCTTC.

The gene calls are TRBV18 and TRBJ1-3; no clear D gene. The germline CDR1 and CDR2 sequences are KGHSH and LQKENI. The CDR3 runs 14 residues. Trimming cost V 2 bases and J 1 base, with 6 bases left between them. The CDR3 sequence: CASSPDASGNTIYF. CDR3 DNA: TGTGCCAGCTCACCAGATGCGTCTGGAAACACCATATATTTT.

This clone was observed once. Other DNA sequences of this sample code for an identical CDR3. The J gene is TRBJ1-1, the V gene TRBV7-2, with D perhaps TRBD1 (6 bases). V was shortened by 5 bases and J by 1 base, with 8 bases between the two germline ends. The germline CDR1 and CDR2 sequences are SGHTA and FQGNSA. This CDR3 contains 13 residues. The CDR3 protein is CASSADRNTEAFF. In nucleotides, the CDR3 is TGTGCCAGCAGCGCGGACAGGAACACTGAAGCTTTCTTT.

V gene TRBV6-1 combines with J gene TRBJ2-7, with D perhaps assigned TRBD1 or TRBD2 (6 bases each). The V gene's germline CDR1 is MNHNS and CDR2 SASEGT. There are 12 residues in the CDR3. Trimming left V 6 bases short and J 13 bases short, with 19 bases between. CDR3 loop: CASRGAAGRGYF. DNA for the CDR3: TGTGCCAGCAGGGGGGCTGCGGGGAGAGGTTACTTC.

This clone was counted once. Other DNA sequences in the sample encode the same CDR3. The chain recombines TRBV18 with TRBJ2-7; D remains ambiguous. The CDR3 runs 15 residues. Germline CDR1 reads KGHSH; CDR2 reads LQKENI. Trimming took off 5 bases at V and 3 bases at J, with 17 bases between the two ends. CDR3 bases: TGTGCCAGCTCAGCAAGGGTCTTAGAGAGCTACGAGCAGTACTTC. It codes for CASSARVLESYEQYF.

This chain connects TRBV19 to TRBJ2-7; weak D call: TRBD2 (6 bases). The CDR3 extends over 15 amino acids. CDR1 and CDR2 (germline): LNHDA, SQIVND (reference sequence). Trimming removed 4 bases from V and 1 base from J, with 14 bases in between. The CDR3, as DNA: TGTGCCAGTAGTAGGACGGGAGACGTGTCCTACGAGCAGTACTTC. Translated: CASSRTGDVSYEQYF.

This clone turned up a few times. This chain links TRBV15 with TRBJ1-1; D uncertain. Trimming shortened V by 1 base and J by 5 bases, and 8 bases separated the two germline ends. This CDR3 spans 13 amino acids. In germline, CDR1 is LNHNV, CDR2 YYDKDF (reference sequence). The CDR3 nucleotides are TGTGCCACCAGCAGAGCCAGTAGGACTGAAGCTTTCTTT. It translates to CATSRASRTEAFF.

The gene calls are TRBV30 and TRBJ2-7; the D is unclear. With 5 bases removed from V and 6 bases from J, the gap between germline ends came to 11 bases. CDR1 is GTSNPN, CDR2 SVGIG, per germline (reference sequence). This CDR3 has 11 amino acids. The CDR3 DNA follows: TGTGCCTGGGGATCCTCCGCCGAGCAGTACTTC. Its translation is CAWGSSAEQYF.

The chain is built from TRBV9 and TRBJ2-6; TRBD2 is a possible D gene (5 bases). V dropped 2 bases and J dropped 4 bases, with 10 bases sitting between them. Germline V lookup: CDR1 SGDLS, CDR2 YYNGEE. The CDR3 is 15 amino acids. CDR3 DNA: TGTGCCAGCAGCGTGCTCGGAGGCGGGGCCAACGTCCTGACTTTC. Amino acids: CASSVLGGGANVLTF.

The CDR3 region is CASLRGSGYEQYF. The CDR3 nucleotides read TGTGCCAGCCTCAGGGGTAGCGGCTACGAGCAGTACTTC. The rearrangement uses TRBV28 and TRBJ2-7; D tentatively reads TRBD1 or TRBD2 (6 bases each). Germline V gene data show CDR1 as MDHEN and CDR2 as SYDVKM. The CDR3 extends over 13 amino acids. Trimming cost V 8 bases and J 3 bases, with 14 bases left between them.

V and J are TRBV28 and TRBJ1-2, with D unclear. Germline lookup yields CDR1 MDHEN and CDR2 SYDVKM. The CDR3 is made up of 14 amino acids. Trimming pared 3 bases from V and 2 bases from J, leaving 10 bases between. The CDR3 here is CASSLYRGNYGYTF. As DNA, the CDR3 is TGTGCCAGCAGTTTGTACCGGGGAAACTATGGCTACACCTTC.